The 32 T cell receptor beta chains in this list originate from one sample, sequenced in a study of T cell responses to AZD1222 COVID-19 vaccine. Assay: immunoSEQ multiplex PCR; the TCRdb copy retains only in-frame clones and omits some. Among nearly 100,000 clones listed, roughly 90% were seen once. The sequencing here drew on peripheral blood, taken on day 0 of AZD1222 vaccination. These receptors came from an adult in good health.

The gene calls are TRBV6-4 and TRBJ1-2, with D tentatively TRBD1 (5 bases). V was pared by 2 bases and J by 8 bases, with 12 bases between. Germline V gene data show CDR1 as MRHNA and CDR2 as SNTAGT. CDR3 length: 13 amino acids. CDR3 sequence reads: CASSDGDAGGYTF. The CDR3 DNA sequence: TGTGCCAGCAGTGACGGGGACGCGGGGGGCTACACCTTC.

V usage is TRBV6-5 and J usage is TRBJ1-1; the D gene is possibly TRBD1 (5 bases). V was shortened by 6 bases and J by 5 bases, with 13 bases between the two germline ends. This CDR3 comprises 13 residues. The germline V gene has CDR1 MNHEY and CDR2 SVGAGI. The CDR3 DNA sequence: TGTGCCAGCAGCGGGGACGCGGGAACTGAAGCTTTCTTT. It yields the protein CASSGDAGTEAFF.

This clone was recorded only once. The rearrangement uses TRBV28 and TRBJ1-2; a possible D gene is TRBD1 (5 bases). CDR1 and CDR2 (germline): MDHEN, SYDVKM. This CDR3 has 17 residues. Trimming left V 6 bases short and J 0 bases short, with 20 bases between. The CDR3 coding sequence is TGTGCCAGCAGCACCCCTTCCTCGGGACGGACTAACTATGGCTACACCTTC. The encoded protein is CASSTPSSGRTNYGYTF.

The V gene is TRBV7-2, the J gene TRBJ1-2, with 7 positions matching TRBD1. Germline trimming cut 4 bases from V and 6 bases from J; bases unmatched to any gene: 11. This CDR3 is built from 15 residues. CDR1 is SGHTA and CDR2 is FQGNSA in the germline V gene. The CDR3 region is CASSSKMTGRNGYTF. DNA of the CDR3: TGTGCCAGCAGCTCAAAAATGACAGGGAGGAATGGCTACACCTTC. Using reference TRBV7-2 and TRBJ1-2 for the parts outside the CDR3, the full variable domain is GAGVSQSPSNKVTEKGKDVELRCDPISGHTALYWYRQSLGQGLEFLIYFQGNSAPDKSGLPSDRFSAERTGGSVSTLTIQRTQQEDSAVYLCASSSKMTGRNGYTFGSGTRLTVV.

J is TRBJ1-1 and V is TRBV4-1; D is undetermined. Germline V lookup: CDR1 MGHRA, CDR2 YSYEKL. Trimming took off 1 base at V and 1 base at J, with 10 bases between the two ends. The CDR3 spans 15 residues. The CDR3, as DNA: TGCGCCAGCAGCCAAGTCGGTCGGCGGAACACTGAAGCTTTCTTT. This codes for CASSQVGRRNTEAFF.

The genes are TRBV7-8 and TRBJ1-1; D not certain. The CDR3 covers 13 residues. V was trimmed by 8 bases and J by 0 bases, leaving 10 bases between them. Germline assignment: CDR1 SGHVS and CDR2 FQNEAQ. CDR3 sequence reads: CASFGGLNTEAFF. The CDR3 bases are TGTGCCAGCTTTGGCGGGCTGAACACTGAAGCTTTCTTT.

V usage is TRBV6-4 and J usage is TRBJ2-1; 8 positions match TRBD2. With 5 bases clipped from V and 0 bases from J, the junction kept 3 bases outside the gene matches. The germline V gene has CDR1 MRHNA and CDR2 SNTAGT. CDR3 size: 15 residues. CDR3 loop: CASSREGSSYNEQFF. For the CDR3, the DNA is TGTGCCAGCAGTCGGGAGGGGAGCTCCTACAATGAGCAGTTCTTC.

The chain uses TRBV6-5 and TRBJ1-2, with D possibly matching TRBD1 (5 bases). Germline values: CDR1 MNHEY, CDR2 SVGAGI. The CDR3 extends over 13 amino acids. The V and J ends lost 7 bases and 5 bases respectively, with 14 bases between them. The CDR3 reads CASNQGYGYGYTF. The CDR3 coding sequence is TGTGCCAGCAATCAGGGATATGGGTATGGCTACACCTTC.

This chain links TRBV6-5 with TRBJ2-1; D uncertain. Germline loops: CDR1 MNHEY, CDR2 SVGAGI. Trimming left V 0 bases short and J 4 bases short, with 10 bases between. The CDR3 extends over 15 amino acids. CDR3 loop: CASSYSGSKYNEQFF. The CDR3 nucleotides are TGTGCCAGCAGTTACTCGGGGTCCAAATACAATGAGCAGTTCTTC.

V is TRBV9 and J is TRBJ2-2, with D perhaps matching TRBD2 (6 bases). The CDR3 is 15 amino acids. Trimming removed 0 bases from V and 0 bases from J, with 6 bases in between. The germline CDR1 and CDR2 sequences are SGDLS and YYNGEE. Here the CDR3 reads CASSVAGANTGELFF. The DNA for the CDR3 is TGTGCCAGCAGCGTAGCGGGAGCGAACACCGGGGAGCTGTTTTTT.

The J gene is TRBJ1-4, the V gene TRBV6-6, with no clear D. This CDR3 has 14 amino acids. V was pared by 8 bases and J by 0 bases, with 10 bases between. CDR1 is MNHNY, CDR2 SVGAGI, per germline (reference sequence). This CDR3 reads CASRAPATNEKLFF. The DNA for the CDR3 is TGTGCCAGCCGCGCGCCGGCAACTAATGAAAAACTGTTTTTT.

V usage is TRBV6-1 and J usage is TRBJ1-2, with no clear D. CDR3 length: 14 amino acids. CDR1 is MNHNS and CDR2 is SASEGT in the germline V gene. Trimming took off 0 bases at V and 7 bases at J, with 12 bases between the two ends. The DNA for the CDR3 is TGTGCCAGCAGTGAAGCTACGGGAACAGCTGGCTACACCTTC. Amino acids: CASSEATGTAGYTF.

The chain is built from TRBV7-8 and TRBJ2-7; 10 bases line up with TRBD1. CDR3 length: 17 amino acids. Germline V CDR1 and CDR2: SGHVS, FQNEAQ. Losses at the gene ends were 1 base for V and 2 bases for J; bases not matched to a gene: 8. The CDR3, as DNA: TGTGCCAGCAGCTTAGGATCTGGGACAGGGGAGACCTACGAGCAGTACTTC. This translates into CASSLGSGTGETYEQYF.

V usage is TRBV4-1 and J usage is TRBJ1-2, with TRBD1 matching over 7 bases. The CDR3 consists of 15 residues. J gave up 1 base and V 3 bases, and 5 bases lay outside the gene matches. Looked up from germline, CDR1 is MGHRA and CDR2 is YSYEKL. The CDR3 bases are TGCGCCAGCAGCCACCCGGACAGGTATAACTATGGCTACACCTTC. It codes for CASSHPDRYNYGYTF.

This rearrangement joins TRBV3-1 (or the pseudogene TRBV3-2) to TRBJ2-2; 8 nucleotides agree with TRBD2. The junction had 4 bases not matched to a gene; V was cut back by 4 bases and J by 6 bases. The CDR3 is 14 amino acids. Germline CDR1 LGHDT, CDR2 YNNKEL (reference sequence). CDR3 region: CASSPTGGSGELFF. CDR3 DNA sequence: TGTGCCAGCAGCCCCACGGGGGGGTCCGGGGAGCTGTTTTTT.

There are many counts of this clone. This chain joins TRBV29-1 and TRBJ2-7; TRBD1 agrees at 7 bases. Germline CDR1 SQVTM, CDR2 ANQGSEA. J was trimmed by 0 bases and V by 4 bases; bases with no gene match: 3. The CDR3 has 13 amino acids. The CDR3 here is CSVVRDSSYEQYF. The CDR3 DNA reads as TGCAGCGTTGTCCGGGACAGCTCCTACGAGCAGTACTTC.

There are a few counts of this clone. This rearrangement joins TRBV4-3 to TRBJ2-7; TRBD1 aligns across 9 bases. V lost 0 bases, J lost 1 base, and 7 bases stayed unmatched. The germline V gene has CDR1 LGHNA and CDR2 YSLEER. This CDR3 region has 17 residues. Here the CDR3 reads CASSQDLWDRVSYEQYF. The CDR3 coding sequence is TGCGCCAGCAGCCAAGATCTTTGGGACAGGGTTTCCTACGAGCAGTACTTC.

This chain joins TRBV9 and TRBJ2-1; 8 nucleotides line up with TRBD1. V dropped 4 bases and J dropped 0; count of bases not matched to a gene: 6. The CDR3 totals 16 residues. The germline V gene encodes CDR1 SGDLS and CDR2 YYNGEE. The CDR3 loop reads CASSPRQGASYNEQFF. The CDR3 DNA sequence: TGTGCCAGCAGCCCCCGGCAGGGGGCCTCCTACAATGAGCAGTTCTTC. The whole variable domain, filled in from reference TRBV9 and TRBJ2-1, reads DSGVTQTPKHLITATGQRVTLRCSPRSGDLSVYWYQQSLDQGLQFLIQYYNGEERAKGNILERFSAQQFPDLHSELNLSSLELGDSALYFCASSPRQGASYNEQFFGPGTRLTVL.

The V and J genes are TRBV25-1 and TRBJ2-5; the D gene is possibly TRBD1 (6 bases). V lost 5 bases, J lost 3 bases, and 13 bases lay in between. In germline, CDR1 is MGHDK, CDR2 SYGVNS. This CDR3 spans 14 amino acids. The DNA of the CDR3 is TGTGCCAGCAGTCCGTCGACAGGAGAAGAGACCCAGTACTTC. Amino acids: CASSPSTGEETQYF.

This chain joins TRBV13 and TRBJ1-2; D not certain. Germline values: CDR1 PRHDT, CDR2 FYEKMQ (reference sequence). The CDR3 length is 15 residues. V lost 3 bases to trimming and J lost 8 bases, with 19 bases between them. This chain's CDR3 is CASSFYRRMKAGYTF. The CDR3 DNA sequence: TGTGCCAGCAGCTTTTACAGAAGGATGAAGGCGGGCTACACCTTC. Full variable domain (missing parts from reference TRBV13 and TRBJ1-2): AAGVIQSPRHLIKEKRETATLKCYPIPRHDTVYWYQQGPGQDPQFLISFYEKMQSDKGSIPDRFSAQQFSDYHSELNMSSLELGDSALYFCASSFYRRMKAGYTFGSGTRLTVV.

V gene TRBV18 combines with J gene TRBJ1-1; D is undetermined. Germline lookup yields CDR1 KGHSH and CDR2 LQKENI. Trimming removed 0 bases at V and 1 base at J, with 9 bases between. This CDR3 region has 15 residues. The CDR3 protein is CASSPPFPTNTEAFF. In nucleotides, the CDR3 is TGTGCCAGCTCACCACCTTTTCCCACGAACACTGAAGCTTTCTTT.

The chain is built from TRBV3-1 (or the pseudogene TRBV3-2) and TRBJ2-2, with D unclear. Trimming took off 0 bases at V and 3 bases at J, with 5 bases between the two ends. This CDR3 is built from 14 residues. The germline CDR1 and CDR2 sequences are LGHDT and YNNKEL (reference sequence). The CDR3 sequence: CASSQESYTGELFF. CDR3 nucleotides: TGTGCCAGCAGCCAAGAGAGTTACACCGGGGAGCTGTTTTTT.

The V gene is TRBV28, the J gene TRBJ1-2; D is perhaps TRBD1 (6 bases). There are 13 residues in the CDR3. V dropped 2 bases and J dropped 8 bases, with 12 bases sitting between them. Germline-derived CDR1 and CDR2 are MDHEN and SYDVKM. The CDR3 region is CASSLGGAQGYTF. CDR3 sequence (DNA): TGTGCCAGCAGTTTAGGGGGGGCTCAGGGCTACACCTTC.

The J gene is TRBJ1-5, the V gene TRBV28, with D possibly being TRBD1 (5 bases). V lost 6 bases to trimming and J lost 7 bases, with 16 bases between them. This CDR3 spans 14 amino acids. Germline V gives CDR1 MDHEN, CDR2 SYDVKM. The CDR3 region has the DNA TGTGCCAGCAGAAGCCAGGGTATTTTGCAGCCCCAGCATTTT. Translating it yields CASRSQGILQPQHF. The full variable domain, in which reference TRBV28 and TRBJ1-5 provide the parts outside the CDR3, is DVKVTQSSRYLVKRTGEKVFLECVQDMDHENMFWYRQDPGLGLRLIYFSYDVKMKEKGDIPEGYSVSREKKERFSLILESASTNQTSMYLCASRSQGILQPQHFGDGTRLSIL.

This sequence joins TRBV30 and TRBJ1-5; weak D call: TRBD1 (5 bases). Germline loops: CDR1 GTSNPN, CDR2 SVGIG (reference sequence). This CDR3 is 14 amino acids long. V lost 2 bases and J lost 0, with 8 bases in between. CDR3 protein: CAWSTGPSNQPQHF. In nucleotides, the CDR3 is TGTGCCTGGAGTACAGGTCCTAGCAATCAGCCCCAGCATTTT.

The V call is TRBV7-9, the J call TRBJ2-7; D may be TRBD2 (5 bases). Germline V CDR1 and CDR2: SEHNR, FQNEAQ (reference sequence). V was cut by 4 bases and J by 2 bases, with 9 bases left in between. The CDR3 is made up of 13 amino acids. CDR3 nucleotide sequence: TGTGCCAGCAGCTCGGGATTTACCTACGAGCAGTACTTC. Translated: CASSSGFTYEQYF.

CDR3 in DNA: TGTGCCAGCAGTGCACAGGGGGGAAGGGACACCATATATTTT. It specifies CASSAQGGRDTIYF. The chain uses TRBV5-6 and TRBJ1-3; TRBD1 matches 8 bases. The CDR3 runs 14 residues. Germline assignment: CDR1 SGHDT and CDR2 YYEEEE. With 5 bases clipped from V and 8 bases from J, the junction kept 9 bases outside the gene matches. Combining the CDR3 with reference TRBV5-6 and TRBJ1-3 gives the whole variable domain DAGVTQSPTHLIKTRGQQVTLRCSPKSGHDTVSWYQQALGQGPQFIFQYYEEEERQRGNFPDRFSGHQFPNYSSELNVNALLLGDSALYLCASSAQGGRDTIYFGEGSWLTVV.

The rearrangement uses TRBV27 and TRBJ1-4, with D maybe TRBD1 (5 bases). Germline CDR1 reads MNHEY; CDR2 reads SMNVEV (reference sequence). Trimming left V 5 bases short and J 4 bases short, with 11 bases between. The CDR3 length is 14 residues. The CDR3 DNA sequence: TGTGCCAGCAGTGTCGCAGGGTTTAATGAAAAACTGTTTTTT. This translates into CASSVAGFNEKLFF.

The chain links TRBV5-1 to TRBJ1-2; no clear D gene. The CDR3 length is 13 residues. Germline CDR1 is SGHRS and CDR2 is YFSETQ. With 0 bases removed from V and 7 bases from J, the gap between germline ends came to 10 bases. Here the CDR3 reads CASSLASLSGYTF. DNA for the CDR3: TGCGCCAGCAGCTTGGCCAGTCTTAGTGGCTACACCTTC.

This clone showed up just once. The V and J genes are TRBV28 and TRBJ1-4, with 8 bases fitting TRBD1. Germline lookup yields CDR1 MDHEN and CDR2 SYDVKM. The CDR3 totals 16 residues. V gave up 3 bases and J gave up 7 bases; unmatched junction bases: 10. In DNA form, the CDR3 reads TGTGCCAGCAGTTTTATGATGGGGACAGGAGGTGAAAAACTGTTTTTT. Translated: CASSFMMGTGGEKLFF.

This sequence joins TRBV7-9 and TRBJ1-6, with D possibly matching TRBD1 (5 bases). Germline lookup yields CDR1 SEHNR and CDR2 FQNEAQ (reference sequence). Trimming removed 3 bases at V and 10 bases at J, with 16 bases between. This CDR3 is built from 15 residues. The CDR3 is CASSFEQDRRSPLHF. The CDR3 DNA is TGTGCCAGCAGCTTCGAACAGGACCGGCGGTCACCCCTCCACTTT.

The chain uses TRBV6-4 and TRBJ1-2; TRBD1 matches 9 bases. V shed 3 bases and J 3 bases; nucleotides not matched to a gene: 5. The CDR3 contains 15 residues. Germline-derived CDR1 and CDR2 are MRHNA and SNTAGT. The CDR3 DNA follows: TGTGCCAGCAGTGAGAGACAGGGGGTCGACTATGGCTACACCTTC. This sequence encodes CASSERQGVDYGYTF.